Sequencing of this TCR beta chain was carried out in a study of OX40 agonist ivuxolimab in advanced cancers. Looking at the study overall: Partial responses were achieved by three patients, one with hepatocellular carcinoma and two with cutaneous melanoma. Findings and limits, study-wide: Circulating CD4+ and CD8+ T cells showed clonal expansion by week 6 at 0.1 to 3.0 mg/kg. Several nonresponders also turned out to have low normalized T-cell clonal expansion.

Concerning this clone itself: Its antigen is as yet unknown.

The method was immunoSEQ multiplex PCR; TCRdb's version includes in-frame clones alone and lacks a portion of them. This sample carries 50,000 or so clones, roughly 93% of them seen once, and the ten largest clones take about 24%. The CDR3 covers 11 residues. V was cut by 2 bases and J by 3 bases, with 5 bases left in between. Looked up from germline, CDR1 is SQVTM and CDR2 is ANQGSEA. The receptor's source is an adult with an advanced solid tumor such as melanoma, head and neck, liver or kidney cancer. The rearrangement links TRBV29-1 to TRBJ2-7; no firm D call. The sequencing here drew on CD4+ or CD8+ T cells sorted from blood, taken in a trial of the OX40 agonist ivuxolimab. CDR3 nucleotides: TGCAGCGTTGAACAGAGCTACGAGCAGTACTTC. Protein product: CSVEQSYEQYF.